What follows is one T cell receptor beta chain and its context. Its antigen is unidentified. The CDR3 consists of 17 residues. Germline V lookup: CDR1 LNHDA, CDR2 SQIVND (reference sequence). V shed 0 bases, J shed 4 bases, and the junction held 7 bases outside the gene matches. The sample comes from a study of T cell responses to AZD1222 COVID-19 vaccine. The study, taken as a whole, reports: Only after the peak T cell response were repertoires sampled. There were mostly white British donors and more females than males, and clonal diversity was possibly underestimated.

This table comes from immunoSEQ multiplex PCR, and its TCRdb copy is limited to in-frame clones, with some not included. The sample includes approximately 110,000 clones, roughly nine tenths of them seen just once. V usage is TRBV19 and J usage is TRBJ1-5; 9 bases map to TRBD1. The starting material was peripheral blood, obtained 28 days after the second AZD1222 dose. This receptor was taken from an adult who received the AZD1222 COVID-19 vaccine. CDR3 in DNA: TGTGCCAGTAGTATAGACCCGGACAGGGGTCGAAATCAGCCCCAGCATTTT. This codes for CASSIDPDRGRNQPQHF.